The present T cell receptor (beta chain) was sequenced within a study of blood T cell repertoires in COVID-19. Study information: Samples came from the United States, Italy and Spain, spanning acute and convalescent COVID-19.

The trim removed 5 bases at V and 2 bases at J, leaving 10 bases unmatched. Looked up from germline, CDR1 is SGHDT and CDR2 is YYEEEE. This CDR3 is built from 16 residues. The method was immunoSEQ multiplex PCR; TCRdb's version includes in-frame clones alone and lacks a portion of them. The sample consists of fewer than 250,000 clones, 83% of them appearing once. The receptor comes from a man aged 45-60 years with active or convalescent COVID-19. Input material: peripheral blood. The rearrangement links TRBV5-6 to TRBJ2-1; 7 bases are shared with TRBD2. As DNA, the CDR3 is TGTGCCAGCAGTGGTGAGCTAGCGGACGCCTACAATGAGCAGTTCTTC. Amino acid sequence: CASSGELADAYNEQFF.